The sequence of this T cell receptor (beta chain) was determined in a study of T cell repertoires in cytomegalovirus infection. Germline V gene sequence: CDR1 SNHLY, CDR2 FYNNEI. The V and J ends lost 9 bases and 1 base respectively, with 12 bases between them. This CDR3 has 13 residues. There are a few counts of this clonotype. TCRdb reanalysed the reads using MiXCR and keeps one entry per CDR3 protein. The repertoire holds just over 300,000 distinct CDR3 sequences, with 17% as singletons. The V call is TRBV2, the J call TRBJ1-1, with D hard to call. Source material: PBMCs. The receptor was derived from a human donor in good health (CMV status not recorded). Some clones in this sample may be carry-over from other donors' samples. The CDR3 region is CASTGRQNTEAFF. The CDR3 bases are TGTGCCAGTACCGGACGGCAGAACACTGAAGCTTTCTTT.